Listed below are T cell receptor beta chains from one sample, sequenced in a study of blood T cell repertoires in COVID-19. Clones were read by immunoSEQ multiplex PCR, and TCRdb kept only the in-frame ones, dropping some. The sample records approximately 300,000 clones, 86% being singletons. The material sequenced was PBMCs or T cells enriched from blood (not recorded which). All receptors come from a young woman who had recovered from COVID-19. Both conserved end residues are part of each CDR3. The D gene is left open where the match is weak. A row's size may be missing; if present it is once, few, many or a size class.

size,D,V,J,CDR3,DNA
-,-,TRBV30,TRBJ2-7,CAYLPRGRGAHEQYF,TGTGCCTATCTGCCCCGGGGCAGGGGAGCCCACGAGCAGTACTTC
-,TRBD1,TRBV3-1/TRBV3-2,TRBJ2-3,CASSQRGTGVTDTQYF,TGTGCCAGCAGCCAAAGGGGGACAGGGGTCACAGATACGCAGTATTTT
-,-,TRBV9,TRBJ1-1,CASSKAPNTEAFF,TGTGCCAGCAGCAAAGCCCCGAACACTGAAGCTTTCTTT
-,TRBD1,TRBV2,TRBJ1-5,CASSPGQGNQPQHF,TGTGCCAGCAGTCCGGGACAGGGGAATCAGCCCCAGCATTTT
-,TRBD1,TRBV7-9,TRBJ1-2,CASSSRQGQAGGYTF,TGTGCCAGCAGCTCAAGGCAGGGACAGGCGGGGGGCTACACCTTC
-,TRBD1,TRBV6-4,TRBJ1-2,CASSPGTGLGYTF,TGTGCCAGCAGCCCCGGGACAGGGCTTGGCTACACCTTC
-,-,TRBV2,TRBJ2-1,CASKIGAPFNEQFF,TGTGCCAGCAAGATAGGGGCCCCCTTCAATGAGCAGTTCTTC
-,-,TRBV5-5,TRBJ1-1,CASSLGLVRTENTEAFF,TGTGCCAGCAGCTTGGGGCTAGTTAGGACAGAGAACACTGAAGCTTTCTTT
-,-,TRBV7-9,TRBJ1-3,CASSLGQSSGNTIYF,TGTGCCAGCAGCTTAGGACAGAGCTCTGGAAACACCATATATTTT
once,TRBD2,TRBV7-3,TRBJ2-2,CATQTSGNTGELFF,TGTGCCACTCAGACTAGCGGGAACACCGGGGAGCTGTTTTTT
once,TRBD1,TRBV10-3,TRBJ1-3,CAISEDRGLDTIYF,TGTGCCATCAGTGAGGACAGGGGGCTTGACACCATATATTTT
-,TRBD2,TRBV5-1,TRBJ2-2,CASSLTSGNTGELFF,TGCGCCAGCAGCCTGACTAGCGGTAACACCGGGGAGCTGTTTTTT
-,-,TRBV5-6,TRBJ1-5,CASSLAGFEQPQHF,TGTGCCAGCAGCTTGGCAGGGTTCGAACAGCCCCAGCATTTT
-,-,TRBV27,TRBJ1-5,CASSFRGFGGPQHF,TGTGCCAGCAGCTTTAGGGGGTTCGGAGGGCCCCAGCATTTT
-,-,TRBV2,TRBJ1-2,CASTRGGRDYGYTF,TGTGCCAGCACCCGCGGGGGTAGGGACTATGGCTACACCTTC
-,TRBD2,TRBV10-2,TRBJ2-1,CASSENSPAGAPYNEQFF,TGCGCCAGCAGTGAAAATTCTCCAGCGGGGGCCCCCTACAATGAGCAGTTCTTC
-,TRBD1,TRBV18,TRBJ2-5,CASSPGQGAETQYF,TGTGCCAGCTCACCCGGACAGGGAGCGGAGACCCAGTACTTC
-,TRBD1,TRBV30,TRBJ1-1,CAWKDRVFTEAFF,TGTGCCTGGAAGGACAGGGTGTTCACTGAAGCTTTCTTT
-,-,TRBV3-1/TRBV3-2,TRBJ2-7,CASSQDLQYEQYF,TGTGCCAGCAGCCAAGATCTACAGTACGAGCAGTACTTC
once,TRBD1,TRBV19,TRBJ2-6,CASSPSPRQGAQGANVLTF,TGTGCCAGTAGTCCCTCCCCACGACAGGGGGCGCAAGGGGCCAACGTCCTGACTTTC
-,TRBD1,TRBV28,TRBJ2-3,CASSIDRGLTDTQYF,TGTGCCAGCAGTATAGACAGGGGGCTCACAGATACGCAGTATTTT
-,-,TRBV4-1,TRBJ2-5,CASSPTQERPGAQYF,TGCGCCAGCAGCCCGACCCAAGAGCGCCCCGGGGCCCAGTACTTC
-,-,TRBV18,TRBJ1-1,CASSLQTGNTEAFF,TGTGCCAGCTCACTACAGACAGGGAACACTGAAGCTTTCTTT
-,-,TRBV18,TRBJ2-7,CASSPLGETGYEQYF,TGTGCCAGCTCACCTCTGGGGGAAACAGGGTACGAGCAGTACTTC
-,-,TRBV13,TRBJ1-2,CASSSTMGRTF,TGTGCCAGCAGCTCAACTATGGGGAGGACCTTC
-,-,TRBV2,TRBJ2-7,CASSGGLATYEQYF,TGTGCCAGCAGCGGGGGACTGGCTACCTACGAGCAGTACTTC
-,-,TRBV28,TRBJ1-6,CASRPPGSPLHF,TGTGCCAGCAGACCCCCCGGGTCACCCCTCCACTTT
-,TRBD1,TRBV7-3,TRBJ1-2,CASSYQGVGGYTF,TGTGCCAGCAGCTATCAGGGGGTTGGTGGCTACACCTTC
-,TRBD1,TRBV19,TRBJ1-5,CASRRTGRDSNQPQHF,TGTGCCAGCAGGAGGACAGGTAGGGATAGCAATCAGCCCCAGCATTTT
-,-,TRBV5-1,TRBJ2-4,CASSPYGQGNIQYF,TGCGCCAGCAGCCCCTATGGTCAGGGGAACATTCAGTACTTC
-,-,TRBV7-9,TRBJ1-2,CASSLASGSYGYTF,TGTGCCAGCAGCTTAGCGTCAGGGTCCTATGGCTACACCTTC
-,-,TRBV4-1,TRBJ2-1,CASSQGSGAGQLYNEQFF,TGCGCCAGCAGCCAAGGGTCCGGGGCGGGACAGTTATACAATGAGCAGTTCTTC
-,-,TRBV18,TRBJ2-6,CASSPTAGTGANVLTF,TGTGCCAGCTCACCCACGGCAGGGACTGGGGCCAACGTCCTGACTTTC
-,-,TRBV5-6,TRBJ1-2,CASSLQAAYYGYTF,TGTGCCAGCAGCTTGCAGGCAGCATACTATGGCTACACCTTC
-,-,TRBV7-9,TRBJ2-7,CASSFTPGEAGEQYF,TGTGCCAGCAGCTTTACCCCTGGTGAGGCCGGCGAGCAATACTTC
-,TRBD2,TRBV23-1,TRBJ2-1,CASSQSRREGYNEQFF,TGCGCCAGCAGTCAATCTCGGCGGGAGGGATACAATGAGCAGTTCTTC
-,-,TRBV12-1,TRBJ1-5,CASSFGTVNQPQHF,TGTGCCAGCAGCTTTGGGACAGTCAATCAGCCCCAGCATTTT